These 18 T cell receptor beta chains were all obtained from the same sample, sequenced in a study of blood T cell repertoires in COVID-19. Produced via immunoSEQ multiplex PCR; TCRdb's table is partial and in-frame only. Among over 45,000 clones listed, 81% were seen once. Specimen: peripheral blood. Receptor source: a woman of 80 years or more with active or convalescent COVID-19.

The genes are TRBV6-4 and TRBJ1-4; D is ambiguous. V lost 8 bases and J 11 bases, leaving 24 bases between the germline ends. CDR3 length equals 15 residues. CDR1 and CDR2 (germline): MRHNA, SNTAGT. The CDR3 coding sequence is TGTGCCAGCGCTTTGGCAAACCGAAGAATGAGGAAACTGTTTTTT. It is translated as CASALANRRMRKLFF.

The chain recombines TRBV27 with TRBJ1-2, with D uncertain. Trimming shortened V by 0 bases and J by 6 bases, and 8 bases separated the two germline ends. Germline lookup yields CDR1 MNHEY and CDR2 SMNVEV (reference sequence). CDR3 length: 13 amino acids. The CDR3 DNA reads TGTGCCAGCAGTTTATCGTTGGGAGATGGCTACACCTTC. It is translated as CASSLSLGDGYTF.

CDR3 bases: TGTGCCAGCAGTTTATACGGGGGGGAAGCTTTCTTT. The encoded protein is CASSLYGGEAFF. The chain couples TRBV6-5 to TRBJ1-1; tentatively, D is TRBD1 (5 bases). Germline-derived CDR1 and CDR2 are MNHEY and SVGAGI. This CDR3 spans 12 amino acids. V lost 4 bases and J 8 bases, leaving 11 bases between the germline ends.

The chain joins TRBV7-8 to TRBJ2-7; tentative D call: TRBD2 (6 bases). The V gene lost 5 bases and the J gene lost 2 bases, with 7 bases spanning the gap. Per the germline V gene, CDR1 is SGHVS and CDR2 is FQNEAQ. The length of the CDR3 is 12 residues. The CDR3: CASSGGTYEQYF. The CDR3 DNA sequence: TGTGCCAGCAGCGGGGGGACCTACGAGCAGTACTTC.

This clone was found a few times. V is TRBV12-5 and J is TRBJ2-3; D call uncertain. The CDR3 sequence is 13 residues long. V lost 0 bases to trimming and J lost 5 bases, with 6 bases between them. Germline V gene data show CDR1 as LGHNT and CDR2 as FRNRAP. CDR3 protein: CASGLVTGDTQYF. The CDR3 nucleotides are TGTGCTAGTGGTTTGGTAACGGGAGATACGCAGTATTTT.

This clone was found a few times. The rearrangement uses TRBV4-1 and TRBJ2-7; 9 positions match TRBD2. CDR1 is MGHRA, CDR2 YSYEKL, per germline. The V and J ends lost 0 bases and 1 base, in that order; junction bases with no gene match: 10. The CDR3 has 18 residues. This CDR3 is CASSQEGGASGVSYEQYF. The DNA for the CDR3 is TGCGCCAGCAGCCAAGAAGGAGGCGCTAGCGGGGTATCCTACGAGCAGTACTTC.

In this sample, this clone turned up a few times. The chain is built from TRBV19 and TRBJ2-7, with D perhaps matching TRBD2 (6 bases). The CDR3 contains 14 residues. V lost 7 bases to trimming and J lost 3 bases, with 16 bases between them. Germline loops: CDR1 LNHDA, CDR2 SQIVND (reference sequence). The chain's CDR3 is CASTPSLGGYEQYF. The CDR3 DNA reads TGTGCCAGTACCCCATCCCTCGGGGGCTACGAGCAGTACTTC.

The rearrangement joins TRBV6-2 or TRBV6-3 to TRBJ1-2, with D possibly being TRBD1 (5 bases). Germline-derived CDR1 and CDR2 are MNHEY and SVGEGT. The length of the CDR3 is 13 residues. Trimming removed 2 bases from V and 6 bases from J, with 10 bases in between. CDR3 bases: TGTGCCAGCAGTTACACAGGACCAAATGGCTACACCTTC. It translates to CASSYTGPNGYTF.

V is TRBV7-9 and J is TRBJ1-5; 7 nucleotides align to TRBD1. Germline lookup yields CDR1 SEHNR and CDR2 FQNEAQ (reference sequence). The CDR3 is 15 residues long. The V gene end was trimmed by 5 bases and the J gene end by 2 bases; junction bases not matched to a gene: 6. The CDR3 loop is CASSPTGIGNQPQHF. DNA for the CDR3: TGTGCCAGCAGCCCGACAGGGATCGGCAATCAGCCCCAGCATTTT.

The CDR3 is CASSQELQGLSPLHF. CDR3 nucleotides: TGTGCCAGCAGCCAAGAGCTTCAGGGGCTTTCACCCCTCCACTTT. The chain has TRBV3-1 (or the pseudogene TRBV3-2) and TRBJ1-6, with D tentatively TRBD1 (6 bases). Germline V gene lookup returns CDR1 LGHDT and CDR2 YNNKEL (reference sequence). The CDR3 extends over 15 amino acids. V lost 0 bases and J lost 9, with 12 bases in between.

The chain is built from TRBV27 and TRBJ2-3; TRBD2 is a possible D gene (7 bases). CDR1 is MNHEY, CDR2 SMNVEV, per germline (reference sequence). Trimming removed 5 bases at V and 4 bases at J, with 16 bases between. The CDR3 contains 15 residues. Written as DNA, the CDR3 is TGTGCCAGCAGTCCATCGGGGGGACAACCAGATACGCAGTATTTT. As protein: CASSPSGGQPDTQYF.

The chain couples TRBV7-3 to TRBJ1-1; 9 nucleotides align to TRBD1. V trimming: 0 bases; J trimming: 6 bases; junction bases outside the gene matches: 8. The CDR3 runs to 16 residues. Looked up from germline, CDR1 is SGHTA and CDR2 is FQGTGA. The CDR3 protein is CASSLTPGQGSSEAFF. In nucleotides, the CDR3 is TGTGCCAGCAGCTTAACGCCGGGACAGGGTAGCTCTGAAGCTTTCTTT.

J is TRBJ2-5 and V is TRBV2; 8 positions match TRBD2. CDR1 is SNHLY, CDR2 FYNNEI, per germline. There are 16 residues in the CDR3. Losses at the gene ends were 2 bases for V and 1 base for J; bases not matched to a gene: 6. CDR3 bases: TGTGCCAGCAGTGAAACCCCTGCGGGGGGCCAAGAGACCCAGTACTTC. It is translated as CASSETPAGGQETQYF.

The chain has TRBV10-1 and TRBJ2-1; 7 bases match TRBD2. This CDR3 spans 14 amino acids. V was clipped by 4 bases and J by 4 bases; unmatched bases: 4. Germline V CDR1 and CDR2: WNHNN, SYGVQD (reference sequence). Here the CDR3 reads CASSAGGNYNEQFF. As DNA, the CDR3 is TGCGCCAGCAGTGCCGGGGGGAATTACAATGAGCAGTTCTTC.

The rearrangement joins TRBV19 to TRBJ1-4; D is unresolved. Trimming shortened V by 6 bases and J by 0 bases, and 8 bases separated the two germline ends. This CDR3 region has 14 residues. The germline gives CDR1 LNHDA, CDR2 SQIVND (reference sequence). CDR3 DNA sequence: TGTGCCAGTAGGCCCACACCAACTAATGAAAAACTGTTTTTT. Protein: CASRPTPTNEKLFF.

This clone was counted once. The chain has TRBV18 and TRBJ1-6, with D perhaps TRBD1 (5 bases). Per germline, CDR1 KGHSH and CDR2 LQKENI. This CDR3 has 14 amino acids. Trimming stripped 1 base from V and 6 bases from J, with 7 bases between. The CDR3 DNA reads TGTGCCAGCTCACCACAGGGGTCTAATTCACCCCTCCACTTT. This gives the protein CASSPQGSNSPLHF. The variable domain in full, completed from reference TRBV18 and TRBJ1-6, reads NAGVMQNPRHLVRRRGQEARLRCSPMKGHSHVYWYRQLPEEGLKFMVYLQKENIIDESGMPKERFSAEFPKEGPSILRIQQVVRGDSAAYFCASSPQGSNSPLHFGNGTRLTVT.

This clone has just one count. This rearrangement joins TRBV7-3 to TRBJ2-3; TRBD2 aligns across 12 bases. Germline assignment: CDR1 SGHTA and CDR2 FQGTGA. This CDR3 has 20 residues. Losses at the gene ends were 1 base for V and 0 bases for J; bases not matched to a gene: 11. CDR3 sequence: CASSLSMGASGGASTDTQYF. The CDR3 DNA reads TGTGCCAGCAGCTTAAGTATGGGCGCTAGCGGGGGGGCAAGCACAGATACGCAGTATTTT.

The rearrangement links TRBV7-6 to TRBJ2-3, with 13 nucleotides matching TRBD2. This CDR3 has 17 residues. The J segment lost 1 base and the V segment lost 3 bases, leaving 4 bases of the junction unmatched. Germline CDR1 and CDR2: SGHVS and FNYEAQ. CDR3 sequence reads: CASSFLGTSGGTDTQYF. The CDR3, as DNA: TGTGCCAGCAGCTTCCTCGGGACTAGCGGGGGCACAGATACGCAGTATTTT.